This T cell receptor beta chain was retrieved from a study of OX40 agonist ivuxolimab in advanced cancers. For the wider study: Ivuxolimab, which targeted the costimulatory receptor OX40 (CD134), was an agonistic, fully human IgG2 monoclonal antibody. Intravenous ivuxolimab was administered to patients every 2 weeks at six dose levels: 0.01, 0.1, 0.3, 1.5, 3 and 10 mg/kg. Of the roughly 52 dose-escalation patients, hepatocellular carcinoma was present in 19, melanoma in roughly 15, renal cell carcinoma in 9 and head and neck cancer in 9. In the dose-escalation cohort, 65% to 90% of patients were male, and the mean age was about 55 years, with a range of about 23 to 90. Patients were allowed to have had prior anti-PD-1, anti-PD-L1 or anti-CTLA-4 therapy, and roughly two fifths of the dose-escalation patients had been treated with checkpoint inhibitors. Partial responses occurred in three dose-escalation patients: two with cutaneous melanoma and one with hepatocellular carcinoma. The point of sequencing TCRbeta in the periphery was to test whether ivuxolimab changed TCR sequence diversity and drove clonal T-cell expansion. The paper covers the monotherapy dose-escalation part of the phase I ivuxolimab trial, which included N ≈ 50 patients. Overall study results and their limits: In the 0.1-3.0 mg/kg groups, partial responders were among the patients with the lowest normalized peripheral clonal expansion, particularly in CD8+ T cells. Low levels of normalized T-cell clonal expansion were also seen in some patients who did not respond. The antigen specificity of the clonally expanded peripheral T cells was not determined. After ivuxolimab, more expanded clones were found on average in CD8+ T cells than in CD4+ T cells. At doses of 0.1 to 3.0 mg/kg, clonal expansion of both CD4+ and CD8+ T cells in blood was seen between baseline and week 6.

About this clone itself: Its antigen target is currently unknown. The sample holds no much larger clone one base away, and base qualities are not on file.

Patients with a history of autoimmune disease or receiving systemic immunosuppression were excluded from the trial. Peripheral blood for TCR sequencing was drawn from every dose cohort at baseline, at cycle 4 day 1 and at cycle 7 day 1. Samples were obtained from an open-label, multicenter, first-in-human phase I dose-escalation trial of ivuxolimab. The trial enrolled adults with locally advanced or metastatic head and neck squamous cell, hepatocellular, melanoma or renal cell carcinoma. Before TCR sequencing, CD4+ T cells and CD8+ T cells from peripheral blood were sorted into separate populations. To sequence the TCRbeta CDR3 region, genomic DNA was isolated from the sorted cells. The immunoSEQ Assay was used for sequencing of TCRbeta CDR3 regions. TCRdb stores this immuneACCESS table with in-frame sequences only. Part of the clones is absent; in the studies checked, under half of the shortfall reflects unresolved V genes, and no reason is known for the rest. This sample has more than 65,000 clones in its table, and 70% to 90% of those were observed once. The top ten constitute 5.5% to 7% of the sample.

Between the V and J ends, shortened by 3 bases and 0 bases respectively, the junction contains 21 bases. The CDR3 runs 19 amino acids, cysteine and phenylalanine included. Here the CDR3 DNA is all that survives: 57 bases in frame from base 1. Reading the germline V gene gives CDR1 ENHRY and CDR2 SYGVKD. The sample consisted of CD4+ or CD8+ T cells sorted from blood, taken in a trial of the OX40 agonist ivuxolimab. Recombination linked TRBV10-3 to TRBJ2-1; TRBD2 could be the D gene, as 6 bases match. This receptor was identified in an adult with an advanced solid tumor such as melanoma, head and neck, liver or kidney cancer. This receptor carries the CDR3 CAISDGGKAEKPSYNEQFF. The sequence in DNA is TGTGCCATCAGTGATGGGGGGAAAGCGGAAAAGCCCTCCTACAATGAGCAGTTCTTC.